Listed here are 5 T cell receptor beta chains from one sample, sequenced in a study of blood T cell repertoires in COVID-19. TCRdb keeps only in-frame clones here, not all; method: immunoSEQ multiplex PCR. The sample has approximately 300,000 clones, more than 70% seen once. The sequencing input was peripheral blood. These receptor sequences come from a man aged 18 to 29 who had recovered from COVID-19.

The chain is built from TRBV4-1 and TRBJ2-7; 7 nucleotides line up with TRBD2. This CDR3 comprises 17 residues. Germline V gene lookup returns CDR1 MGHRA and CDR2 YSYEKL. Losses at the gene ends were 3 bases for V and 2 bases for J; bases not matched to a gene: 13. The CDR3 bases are TGCGCCAGCAGCCATCGACTGGCGGGAGCAGAGACCTACGAGCAGTACTTC. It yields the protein CASSHRLAGAETYEQYF.

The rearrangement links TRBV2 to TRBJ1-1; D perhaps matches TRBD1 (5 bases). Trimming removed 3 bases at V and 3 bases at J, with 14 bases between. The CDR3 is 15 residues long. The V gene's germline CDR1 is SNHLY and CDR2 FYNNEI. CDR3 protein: CASSEWGLMDTEAFF. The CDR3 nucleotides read TGTGCCAGCAGTGAGTGGGGACTCATGGACACTGAAGCTTTCTTT. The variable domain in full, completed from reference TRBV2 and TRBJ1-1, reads EPEVTQTPSHQVTQMGQEVILRCVPISNHLYFYWYRQILGQKVEFLVSFYNNEISEKSEIFDDQFSVERPDGSNFTLKIRSTKLEDSAMYFCASSEWGLMDTEAFFGQGTRLTVV.

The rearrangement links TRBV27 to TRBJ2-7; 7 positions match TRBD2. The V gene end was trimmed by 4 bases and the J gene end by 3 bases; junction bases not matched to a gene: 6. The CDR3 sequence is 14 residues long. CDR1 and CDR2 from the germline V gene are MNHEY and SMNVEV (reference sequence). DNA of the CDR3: TGTGCCAGCAGTTCTAGCGGACCAATCTACGAGCAGTACTTC. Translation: CASSSSGPIYEQYF.

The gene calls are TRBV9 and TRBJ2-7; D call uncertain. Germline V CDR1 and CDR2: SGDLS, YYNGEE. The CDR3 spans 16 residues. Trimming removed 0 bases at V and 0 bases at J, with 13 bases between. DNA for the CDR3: TGTGCCAGCAGCGTAGCTTGGCAGGCTTTCTCCTACGAGCAGTACTTC. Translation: CASSVAWQAFSYEQYF. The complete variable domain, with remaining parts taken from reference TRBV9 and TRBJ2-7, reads DSGVTQTPKHLITATGQRVTLRCSPRSGDLSVYWYQQSLDQGLQFLIQYYNGEERAKGNILERFSAQQFPDLHSELNLSSLELGDSALYFCASSVAWQAFSYEQYFGPGTRLTVT.

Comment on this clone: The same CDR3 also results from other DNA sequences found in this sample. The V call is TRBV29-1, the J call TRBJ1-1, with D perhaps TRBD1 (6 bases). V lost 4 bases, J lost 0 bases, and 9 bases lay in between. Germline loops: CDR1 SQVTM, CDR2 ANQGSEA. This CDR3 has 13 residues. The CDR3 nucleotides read TGCAGCGTTGGCGGACAGATGAACACTGAAGCTTTCTTT. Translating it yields CSVGGQMNTEAFF. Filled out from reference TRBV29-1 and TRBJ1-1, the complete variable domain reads SAVISQKPSRDICQRGTSLTIQCQVDSQVTMMFWYRQQPGQSLTLIATANQGSEATYESGFVIDKFPISRPNLTFSTLTVSNMSPEDSSIYLCSVGGQMNTEAFFGQGTRLTVV.